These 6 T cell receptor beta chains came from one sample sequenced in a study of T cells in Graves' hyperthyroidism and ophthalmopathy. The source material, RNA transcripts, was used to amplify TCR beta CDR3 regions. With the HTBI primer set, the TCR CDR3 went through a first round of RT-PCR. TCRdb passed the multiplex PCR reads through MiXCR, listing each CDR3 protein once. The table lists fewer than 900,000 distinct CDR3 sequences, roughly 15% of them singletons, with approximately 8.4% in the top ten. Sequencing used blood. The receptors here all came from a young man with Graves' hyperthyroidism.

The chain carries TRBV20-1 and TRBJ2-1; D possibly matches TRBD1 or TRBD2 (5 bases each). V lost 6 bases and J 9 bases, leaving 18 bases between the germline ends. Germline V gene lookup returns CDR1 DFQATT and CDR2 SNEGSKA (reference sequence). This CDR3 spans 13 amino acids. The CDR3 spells CSAAGTRGSEQFF. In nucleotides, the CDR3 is TGCAGTGCGGCCGGGACGAGAGGAAGTGAGCAGTTCTTC.

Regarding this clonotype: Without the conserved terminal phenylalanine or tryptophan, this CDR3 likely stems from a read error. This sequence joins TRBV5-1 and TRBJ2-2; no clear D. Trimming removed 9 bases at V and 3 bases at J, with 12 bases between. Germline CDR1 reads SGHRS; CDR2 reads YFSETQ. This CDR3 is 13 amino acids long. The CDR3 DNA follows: TGCGCCACGCGAAAAACAGACACCGGGGAGCTGTTTCTT. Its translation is CATRKTDTGELFL.

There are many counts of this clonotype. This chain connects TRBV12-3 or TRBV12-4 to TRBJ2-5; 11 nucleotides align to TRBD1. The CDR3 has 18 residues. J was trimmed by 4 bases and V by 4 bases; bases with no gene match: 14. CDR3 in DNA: TGTGCCAGCAGTTCGTCTCCGGCGGGGACAGGGGGGAGAGAGACCCAGTACTTC. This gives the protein CASSSSPAGTGGRETQYF.

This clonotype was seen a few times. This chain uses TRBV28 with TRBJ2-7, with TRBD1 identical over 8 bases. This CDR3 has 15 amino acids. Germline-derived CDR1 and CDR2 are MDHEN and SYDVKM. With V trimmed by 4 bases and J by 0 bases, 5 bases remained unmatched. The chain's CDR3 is CASSYTGGSSYEQYF. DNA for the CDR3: TGTGCCAGCAGTTATACAGGGGGGAGCTCCTACGAGCAGTACTTC.

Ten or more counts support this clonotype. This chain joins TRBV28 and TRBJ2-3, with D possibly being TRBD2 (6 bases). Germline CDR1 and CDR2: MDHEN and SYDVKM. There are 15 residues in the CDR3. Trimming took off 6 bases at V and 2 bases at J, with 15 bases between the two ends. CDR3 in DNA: TGTGCCAGCAGCCTAACCCGGGGGTCCACAGATACGCAGTATTTT. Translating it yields CASSLTRGSTDTQYF.

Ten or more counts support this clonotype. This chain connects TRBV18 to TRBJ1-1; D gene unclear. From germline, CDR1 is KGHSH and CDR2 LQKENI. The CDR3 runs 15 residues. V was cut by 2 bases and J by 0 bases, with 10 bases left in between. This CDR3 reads CASSPTNKLNTEAFF. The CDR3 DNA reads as TGTGCCAGCTCACCAACGAACAAGTTGAACACTGAAGCTTTCTTT.